This T cell receptor beta chain was sequenced for a study of shared clonotypes between healthy human individuals. Study context: Samples came from a couple of female and a few male donors aged 18 to 49. For every donor, three CD4 naive, three CD4 memory, two CD8 naive and one CD8 memory plates were used.

Study findings and constraints: Clonotypes shared by all four sorted-subset donors had higher generation probabilities than non-shared clonotypes.

Only in-frame clones appear in the TCRdb table, and some are missing; sequencing was by immunoSEQ multiplex PCR. Here the sample spans over 400,000 clones, 95% to 96% being singletons. Note on this clone: Its target is unknown.

V lost 6 bases and J lost 0; bases outside the gene matches: 1. Germline V CDR1 and CDR2: LNHDA, SQIVND (reference sequence). The CDR3 has 13 residues. The chain joins TRBV19 to TRBJ2-5; 7 positions agree with TRBD2. The receptor was derived from a woman younger than 45 in good health. The sequencing sample was made of naive CD4+ T cells sorted from blood. The subset denotes: CD45RA+ positively selected. The DNA for the CDR3 is TGTGCCAGTAGGGGGACTAACCAAGAGACCCAGTACTTC. It yields the protein CASRGTNQETQYF.